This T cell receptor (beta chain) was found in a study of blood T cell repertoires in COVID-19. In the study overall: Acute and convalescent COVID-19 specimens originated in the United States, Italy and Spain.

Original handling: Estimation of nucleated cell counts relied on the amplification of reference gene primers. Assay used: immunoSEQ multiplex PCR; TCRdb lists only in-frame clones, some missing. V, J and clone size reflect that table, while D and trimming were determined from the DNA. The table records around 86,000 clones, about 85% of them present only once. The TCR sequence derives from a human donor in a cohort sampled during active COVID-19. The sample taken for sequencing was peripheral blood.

CDR3: CATSRVRGTYEQYF. In DNA, the CDR3 is TGTGCCACCAGCAGAGTTCGCGGGACTTACGAGCAGTACTTC. The chain employs TRBV15 and TRBJ2-7; TRBD2 is a possible D gene (6 bases). Trimming took off 1 base at V and 4 bases at J, with 11 bases between the two ends. This CDR3 region has 14 residues. In germline, CDR1 is LNHNV, CDR2 YYDKDF (reference sequence). The full variable domain, in which reference TRBV15 and TRBJ2-7 provide the parts outside the CDR3, is DAMVIQNPRYQVTQFGKPVTLSCSQTLNHNVMYWYQQKSSQAPKLLFHYYDKDFNNEADTPDNFQSRRPNTSFCFLDIRSPGLGDTAMYLCATSRVRGTYEQYFGPGTRLTVT.